This T cell receptor (beta chain) was recovered during a study of Ad26.COV2.S vaccination and SARS-CoV-2 variants. This sample's treatment: 19 received Ad26.COV2.S at low or high dose, single or two shots; roughly five received placebo; per-sample allocation not given. Sampling took place 63 days after the first vaccine or placebo injection. The method was immunoSEQ multiplex PCR; TCRdb's version includes in-frame clones alone and lacks a portion of them. The sample has around 300,000 clones; around 89% are singletons. This clone occurred a few times. The input for sequencing was peripheral blood, taken in a trial of Ad26.COV2.S vaccine versus placebo. The TCR originated in a person between 18 and 60 years old who received the Ad26.COV2.S COVID-19 vaccine or a placebo.

The CDR3 nucleotides are TGCAGCGCCTTCACAGGGGCATCCTACGAGCAGTACTTC. As protein: CSAFTGASYEQYF. V and J are TRBV29-1 and TRBJ2-7; 7 positions agree with TRBD1. Trimming cost V 7 bases and J 1 base; bases outside gene matches: 7. The germline CDR1 and CDR2 sequences are SQVTM and ANQGSEA. The CDR3 length is 13 residues.